What follows are 25 T cell receptor beta chains derived from one specimen sequenced in a study of cytomegalovirus exposure and HLA in healthy donors. Using immunoSEQ multiplex PCR, the repertoire was profiled, and TCRdb retains in-frame clones only, with some absent. This table holds around 150,000 clones, around 96% found once. Sequencing was done on a sample of PBMCs. These receptors were obtained from a woman aged 18-29 years in good health and CMV-seronegative.

V is TRBV6-1 and J is TRBJ2-7; 7 bases fit TRBD1. Germline CDR1 is MNHNS and CDR2 is SASEGT. The trim removed 6 bases at V and 1 base at J, leaving 9 bases unmatched. The CDR3 consists of 15 residues. CDR3 amino acids: CASRDRDRVSYEQYF. CDR3 DNA sequence: TGTGCCAGCAGGGATCGGGACAGAGTTTCCTACGAGCAGTACTTC.

The V gene is TRBV27, the J gene TRBJ1-4, with D uncertain. The germline CDR1 and CDR2 sequences are MNHEY and SMNVEV (reference sequence). CDR3 length: 14 amino acids. Trimming left V 5 bases short and J 5 bases short, with 12 bases between. This CDR3 is CASSARGMNEKLFF. CDR3 DNA: TGTGCCAGCAGTGCAAGAGGAATGAATGAAAAACTGTTTTTT.

The chain uses TRBV11-2 and TRBJ2-5, with D uncertain. V gave up 3 bases and J gave up 5 bases, with 7 bases separating them. The CDR3 sequence is 12 residues long. Germline V gives CDR1 SGHAT, CDR2 FQNNGV. The CDR3 bases are TGTGCCAGCAGCTTGATTCGGGAGACCCAGTACTTC. It codes for CASSLIRETQYF.

The V gene is TRBV2, the J gene TRBJ1-5, with D perhaps TRBD1 (6 bases). CDR3 size: 13 residues. CDR1 and CDR2 (germline): SNHLY, FYNNEI. Trimming took 6 bases from V and 3 from J, leaving 9 bases between them. In DNA form, the CDR3 reads TGTGCCAGCAGCGGGGACATCAATCAGCCCCAGCATTTT. Translating it yields CASSGDINQPQHF. Based on the CDR3 plus reference TRBV2 and TRBJ1-5, the full variable domain is EPEVTQTPSHQVTQMGQEVILRCVPISNHLYFYWYRQILGQKVEFLVSFYNNEISEKSEIFDDQFSVERPDGSNFTLKIRSTKLEDSAMYFCASSGDINQPQHFGDGTRLSIL.

The rearrangement joins TRBV13 to TRBJ1-3; a possible D gene is TRBD1 (6 bases). The CDR3 runs to 15 residues. CDR1 PRHDT and CDR2 FYEKMQ come from the germline V gene (reference sequence). Trimming removed 1 base at V and 4 bases at J, with 11 bases between. The CDR3 DNA reads as TGTGCCAGCAGCTTAGTCAGGGGCACGGGAAACACCATATATTTT. This encodes CASSLVRGTGNTIYF.

The chain employs TRBV5-4 and TRBJ2-7; a weak D match, TRBD2 (6 bases). Germline loops: CDR1 SGHNT, CDR2 YYREEE (reference sequence). The ends were cut back, 5 bases at V and 3 bases at J, with 12 bases in the middle. The CDR3 length is 13 residues. The CDR3 DNA reads as TGTGCCAGCAGTTCTCAGGGACTCTACGAGCAGTACTTC. It specifies CASSSQGLYEQYF.

The rearrangement uses TRBV6-5 and TRBJ2-7; D is unclear. Deletions cut 0 bases from V and 4 bases from J, with 16 bases between. Germline V gene sequence: CDR1 MNHEY, CDR2 SVGAGI. This CDR3 region has 16 residues. The CDR3, as DNA: TGTGCCAGCAGTTACTCGAACTCAGGCTATCGGTACGAGCAGTACTTC. It is translated as CASSYSNSGYRYEQYF.

This clone was detected only once. The V call is TRBV19, the J call TRBJ1-6, with TRBD1 matching over 9 bases. Per germline, CDR1 LNHDA and CDR2 SQIVND (reference sequence). This CDR3 has 17 residues. After removal of 4 bases from V and 8 bases from J, the junction contained 12 bases not matched to a gene. Written as DNA, the CDR3 is TGTGCCAGTAGTACATTCCGGGACAGGGAATTACATTCACCCCTCCACTTT. It yields the protein CASSTFRDRELHSPLHF.

The rearrangement uses TRBV29-1 and TRBJ2-2; a possible D gene is TRBD1 (7 bases). V dropped 8 bases and J dropped 5 bases, with 15 bases sitting between them. CDR1 and CDR2 (germline): SQVTM, ANQGSEA. This CDR3 has 13 amino acids. The CDR3 is CSLTGAGTGELFF. For the CDR3, the DNA is TGCAGCCTTACAGGGGCGGGGACCGGGGAGCTGTTTTTT.

This chain links TRBV4-2 with TRBJ2-2; the D is unclear. V was trimmed by 1 base and J by 4 bases, leaving 7 bases between them. Germline-derived CDR1 and CDR2 are LGHNA and YNFKEQ. The CDR3 spans 14 residues. DNA for the CDR3: TGTGCCAGCAGCCAAGTCCAAGCCACCGGGGAGCTGTTTTTT. The encoded protein is CASSQVQATGELFF.

The chain joins TRBV4-2 to TRBJ2-7; TRBD2 agrees at 7 bases. There are 14 residues in the CDR3. From germline, CDR1 is LGHNA and CDR2 YNFKEQ. V trimming: 0 bases; J trimming: 7 bases; junction bases outside the gene matches: 6. CDR3: CASSQEIGGTEQYF. The CDR3, as DNA: TGTGCCAGCAGCCAAGAAATCGGGGGGACGGAGCAGTACTTC.

The J gene is TRBJ1-2, the V gene TRBV7-2, with 7 nucleotides matching TRBD1. The length of the CDR3 is 13 residues. Per the germline V gene, CDR1 is SGHTA and CDR2 is FQGNSA. The ends lost 5 bases at V and 4 bases at J; junction bases unmatched: 4. The CDR3 is CASSQGDPYGYTF. CDR3 nucleotide sequence: TGTGCCAGCAGCCAGGGGGATCCCTATGGCTACACCTTC.

The gene calls are TRBV11-2 and TRBJ1-1; no clear D. V lost 6 bases and J lost 3, with 11 bases in between. CDR1 is SGHAT and CDR2 is FQNNGV in the germline V gene. This CDR3 has 13 residues. This chain's CDR3 is CASSSGIHTEAFF. CDR3 in DNA: TGTGCCAGCAGTTCCGGGATTCACACTGAAGCTTTCTTT.

The chain uses TRBV29-1 and TRBJ2-1; TRBD1 is a possible D gene (6 bases). This CDR3 comprises 16 residues. The germline V gene has CDR1 SQVTM and CDR2 ANQGSEA. V lost 1 base and J 0 bases, leaving 13 bases between the germline ends. CDR3 sequence reads: CSVEVGAGSSYNEQFF. In DNA, the CDR3 is TGCAGCGTTGAAGTGGGGGCAGGGAGCTCCTACAATGAGCAGTTCTTC.

The chain joins TRBV6-5 to TRBJ1-1; D might be TRBD1 (5 bases). Germline V gene lookup returns CDR1 MNHEY and CDR2 SVGAGI. Trimming took off 0 bases at V and 5 bases at J, with 10 bases between the two ends. The CDR3 contains 14 residues. CDR3 DNA: TGTGCCAGCAGTTACTCCAGGGCGAGGACTGAAGCTTTCTTT. Translating it yields CASSYSRARTEAFF.

The V gene is TRBV9, the J gene TRBJ2-1; 13 bases align to TRBD2. V dropped 0 bases and J dropped 0; count of bases not matched to a gene: 6. CDR3 length equals 19 residues. The germline V gene has CDR1 SGDLS and CDR2 YYNGEE. CDR3 sequence (DNA): TGTGCCAGCAGCGTAGTGGAGACTAGCGGGAGGAGCTCCTACAATGAGCAGTTCTTC. Its translation is CASSVVETSGRSSYNEQFF.

The CDR3 loop is CASSQKGQGAEKLFF. The CDR3 region has the DNA TGCGCCAGCAGCCAAAAGGGACAGGGCGCTGAAAAACTGTTTTTT. The chain has TRBV4-1 and TRBJ1-4; TRBD1 matches 9 bases. Germline V CDR1 and CDR2: MGHRA, YSYEKL. This CDR3 has 15 amino acids. Unmatched junction bases numbered 5, after V lost 2 bases and J lost 7 bases.

V is TRBV4-3 and J is TRBJ2-2; TRBD1 might be the D (6 bases). The CDR3 is made up of 13 amino acids. V was trimmed by 4 bases and J by 6 bases, leaving 9 bases between them. CDR1 LGHNA and CDR2 YSLEER come from the germline V gene. CDR3 sequence (DNA): TGCGCCAGCAGCCGAGGGGGTTCCGGGGAGCTGTTTTTT. Its translation: CASSRGGSGELFF.

The chain uses TRBV6-5 and TRBJ1-5; D may be TRBD1 (6 bases). CDR1 and CDR2 (germline): MNHEY, SVGAGI. CDR3 length: 15 residues. V lost 6 bases, J lost 0 bases, and 12 bases lay in between. CDR3 nucleotides: TGTGCCAGCAGCCAAACAGGGTATAGCAATCAGCCCCAGCATTTT. Translation: CASSQTGYSNQPQHF.

This rearrangement joins TRBV29-1 to TRBJ2-5; 9 bases map to TRBD1. CDR1 SQVTM and CDR2 ANQGSEA come from the germline V gene. V trimming: 6 bases; J trimming: 4 bases; junction bases outside the gene matches: 9. This CDR3 contains 14 residues. The CDR3 loop is CSVPLQGAGETQYF. The CDR3 bases are TGCAGCGTCCCACTACAGGGGGCGGGAGAGACCCAGTACTTC.

The rearrangement links TRBV11-1 to TRBJ2-7; D is possibly TRBD2 (5 bases). V lost 5 bases and J 2 bases, leaving 19 bases between the germline ends. The germline V gene has CDR1 SGHAT and CDR2 FQDESV (reference sequence). This CDR3 is built from 16 residues. In DNA, the CDR3 is TGTGCCAGCAGCCCCCAAACGAGCGGATTACCCTACGAGCAGTACTTC. Its protein product is CASSPQTSGLPYEQYF. Looking up the rest from reference TRBV11-1 and TRBJ2-7 gives the full variable domain: EAEVAQSPRYKITEKSQAVAFWCDPISGHATLYWYRQILGQGPELLVQFQDESVVDDSQLPKDRFSAERLKGVDSTLKIQPAELGDSAMYLCASSPQTSGLPYEQYFGPGTRLTVT.

The rearrangement uses TRBV15 and TRBJ2-7; TRBD1 matches at 9 bases. Germline V CDR1 and CDR2: LNHNV, YYDKDF (reference sequence). The V gene end was trimmed by 5 bases and the J gene end by 3 bases; junction bases not matched to a gene: 5. This CDR3 has 14 residues. The CDR3 sequence: CATSAGQGNYEQYF. The CDR3 DNA sequence: TGTGCCACCAGCGCGGGACAGGGAAACTACGAGCAGTACTTC.

This clone appeared a single time. The genes are TRBV7-6 and TRBJ2-2; 11 nucleotides match TRBD1. V trimming: 5 bases; J trimming: 7 bases; junction bases outside the gene matches: 12. Germline lookup yields CDR1 SGHVS and CDR2 FNYEAQ. The CDR3 contains 17 residues. DNA for the CDR3: TGTGCCAGCAGCCCCGACCCCGGGACAGGGGGAATCGGGGAGCTGTTTTTT. As protein: CASSPDPGTGGIGELFF.

This clone is a singleton in its sample. This rearrangement joins TRBV11-3 to TRBJ2-1; tentative D call: TRBD2 (6 bases). The CDR3 has 14 amino acids. V lost 1 base and J lost 5, with 9 bases in between. Germline V lookup: CDR1 SGHNT, CDR2 YENEEA. The CDR3 protein is CASSLGGVHNEQFF. CDR3 coding DNA: TGTGCCAGCAGCTTAGGCGGGGTCCACAATGAGCAGTTCTTC. The full variable domain, its missing parts supplied by reference TRBV11-3 and TRBJ2-1, is EAGVVQSPRYKIIEKKQPVAFWCNPISGHNTLYWYLQNLGQGPELLIRYENEEAVDDSQLPKDRFSAERLKGVDSTLKIQPAELGDSAVYLCASSLGGVHNEQFFGPGTRLTVL.

This clone has only one observation. The chain couples TRBV7-9 to TRBJ1-2, with D perhaps matching TRBD1 (5 bases). CDR3 length: 15 residues. Germline lookup yields CDR1 SEHNR and CDR2 FQNEAQ (reference sequence). Trimming cost V 0 bases and J 6 bases, with 14 bases left between them. CDR3 amino acids: CASSLAYKGGDGYTF. The CDR3 nucleotides are TGTGCCAGCAGCTTAGCGTATAAAGGAGGGGATGGCTACACCTTC.